This TCR beta chain was profiled in a study of cytomegalovirus exposure and HLA in healthy donors (dated by TCRdb to between 2016 and 2019). With regard to the full study: The 666 repertoires of the first cohort and the 120 validation repertoires were produced on the same platform, according to a later analysis. The study aimed to test whether cataloging public T cell receptors could reveal signatures of past pathogen exposure. Besides the first cohort of 666 subjects, a separate validation cohort made up of over 100 different subjects was used. High-throughput TCR immunosequencing, statistical association of individual TCRs with disease status, and machine learning were combined to predict cytomegalovirus infection status. Overall results and qualifications from the work: The classifier was reported to diagnose cytomegalovirus status with high specificity and sensitivity in both the original cohort and the validation cohort. Across donors, most TCR sequences were observed very rarely, whereas some public TCRs were present in many individuals. The validation cohort had no HLA typing available for a later analysis, so co-occurrence within that cohort was assessed over all 110 or so repertoires. In the study, around 160 TCR beta chains were listed as associated with cytomegalovirus. A few of the identified cytomegalovirus-associated TCR beta chains were confirmed in vitro to be specific for cytomegalovirus antigens. Of the cluster scores, 90% to 95% were above 0 in a later analysis, which found that TCRs clustered in the first cohort also tended to co-occur in the 120 or so validation repertoires. It was suggested by the authors that the approach could potentially be generalized to other disease states and immunological phenotypes.

As for this clone: No antigen is known for it. Per-nucleotide qualities are absent, and no much larger clonotype sits a single base away.

The library was built by means of the immunoSEQ multiplex PCR assay. The paper's data handling went like this. To diagnose cytomegalovirus status from the catalog of TCR beta chain sequences, a statistical classification framework was built. Entries here come from immuneACCESS through TCRdb and include only in-frame sequences with V and J called. Some clones fail to appear in such tables; in the studies checked, an unresolved V gene covers under half of the shortfall, and the cause of the remainder is unknown. V and J calls and clone size come straight from that table; D and trimming were deduced from the DNA. This sample comprises about 200,000 clones, about nine tenths of them detected only once. 2% of the sample is in the top ten clones. CDR1 SQVTM and CDR2 ANQGSEA are derived from the germline V gene. The CDR3, from cysteine to phenylalanine, totals 14 residues. This entry keeps only the CDR3 DNA: 42 bases, framed from base 1. Germline trimming amounts to 1 base on V and 6 bases on J, with 3 as the count of junction bases outside the gene matches.

The donors were included in the validation cohort of some 110 subjects, a group kept apart from the roughly 700-subject first cohort. The TCR comes from a woman aged 18 to 35 in good health and CMV-seropositive. The rearrangement combines TRBV29-1 with TRBJ2-1, with TRBD2 identical over 10 junction bases. The sequenced material came from PBMCs. The CDR3 has the sequence CSVEGLAGSNEQFF. The nucleotides read TGCAGCGTTGAAGGACTAGCGGGCTCCAATGAGCAGTTCTTC.